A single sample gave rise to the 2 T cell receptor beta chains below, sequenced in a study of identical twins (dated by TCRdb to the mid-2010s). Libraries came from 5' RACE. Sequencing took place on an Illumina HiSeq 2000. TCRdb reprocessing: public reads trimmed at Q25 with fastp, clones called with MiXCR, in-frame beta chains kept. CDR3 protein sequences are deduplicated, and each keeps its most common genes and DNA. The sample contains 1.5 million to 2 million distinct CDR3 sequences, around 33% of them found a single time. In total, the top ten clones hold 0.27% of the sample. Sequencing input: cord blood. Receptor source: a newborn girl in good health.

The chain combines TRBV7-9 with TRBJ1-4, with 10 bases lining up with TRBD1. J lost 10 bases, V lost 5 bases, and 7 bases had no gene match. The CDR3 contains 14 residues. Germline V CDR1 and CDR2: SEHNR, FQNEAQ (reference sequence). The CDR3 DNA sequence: TGTGCCAGCAGCCCCGGGACAGGGGACGCAAAACTGTTTTTT. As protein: CASSPGTGDAKLFF.

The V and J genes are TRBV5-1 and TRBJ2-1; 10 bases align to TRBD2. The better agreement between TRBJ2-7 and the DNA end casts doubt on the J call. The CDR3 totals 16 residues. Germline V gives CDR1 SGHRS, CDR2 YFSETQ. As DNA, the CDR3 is TGCGCCAGCAGCTTTGGTAGCGGGAGGTCCTACAATGAGCAGTACTTC. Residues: CASSFGSGRSYNEQYF.